This is a list of T cell receptor beta chains from one sample in a study of shared clonotypes between healthy human individuals. Profiled with immunoSEQ multiplex PCR; TCRdb holds only in-frame clones, not every one. The table includes 1.4 million or so clones, approximately 98.5% detected once. Sequencing input: naive CD4+ T cells sorted from blood. The receptors stem from a man aged 25 to 40 in good health. Both conserved end residues are part of each CDR3. The D gene is left open where the match is weak. Size values are once, few and many counts, or a class for expanded clones, and some rows have none.

TRBJ1-1 | NA | TRBV28 | NA | CASSLRQLEAFF | TGTGCCAGCAGCCTCAGACAGCTTGAAGCTTTCTTT
TRBJ2-3 | TRBD2 | TRBV9 | NA | CASSVVSGRQGDTQYF | TGTGCCAGCAGCGTAGTTAGCGGGAGGCAGGGAGATACGCAGTATTTT
TRBJ2-7 | NA | TRBV6-6 | NA | CASSYLGDGSYEQYF | TGTGCCAGCAGTTACTTGGGGGACGGCTCCTACGAGCAGTACTTC
TRBJ2-7 | NA | TRBV11-2 | NA | CASSLVGGASYEQYF | TGTGCCAGCAGCTTAGTGGGGGGCGCGAGCTACGAGCAGTACTTC
TRBJ2-1 | NA | TRBV9 | NA | CASSARGGDEQFF | TGTGCCAGCAGCGCTCGAGGCGGGGATGAGCAGTTCTTC
TRBJ1-2 | TRBD1 | TRBV7-2 | NA | CASSFLGQAQGYTF | TGTGCCAGCAGCTTCCTCGGACAGGCCCAGGGCTACACCTTC
TRBJ2-3 | TRBD2 | TRBV10-1 | NA | CASSEGRWTSEQYF | TGCGCCAGCAGTGAGGGGCGTTGGACTAGCGAACAGTATTTT
TRBJ2-5 | NA | TRBV28 | NA | CASSLPPETQYF | TGTGCCAGCAGTCTCCCACCGGAGACCCAGTACTTC
TRBJ1-2 | NA | TRBV18 | NA | CASSPQGDGYTF | TGTGCCAGCTCACCACAGGGAGACGGCTACACCTTC
TRBJ1-5 | TRBD1 | TRBV6-1 | NA | CASRKPGQGYQPQHF | TGTGCCAGCAGGAAGCCGGGACAGGGTTATCAGCCCCAGCATTTT
TRBJ1-1 | NA | TRBV6-5 | NA | CASSRAGSFTEAFF | TGTGCCAGCAGTCGGGCGGGCAGTTTCACTGAAGCTTTCTTT
TRBJ1-1 | NA | TRBV15 | NA | CATSRDKGQGTEAFF | TGTGCCACCAGCAGAGATAAAGGGCAGGGCACTGAAGCTTTCTTT
TRBJ1-2 | TRBD1 | TRBV2 | once | CASSEEKGGYYGYTF | TGTGCCAGCAGTGAAGAAAAAGGGGGCTACTATGGCTACACCTTC
TRBJ1-2 | NA | TRBV29-1 | NA | CSVVPRLNNYGYTF | TGCAGCGTTGTCCCCAGGCTGAACAACTATGGCTACACCTTC
TRBJ1-5 | NA | TRBV19 | NA | CASSQIRSGNQPQHF | TGTGCCAGTAGTCAGATCCGGAGCGGCAATCAGCCCCAGCATTTT
TRBJ2-3 | TRBD1 | TRBV7-9 | NA | CASSLAEQGLWDTQYF | TGTGCCAGCAGCTTAGCGGAACAGGGGCTATGGGATACGCAGTATTTT
TRBJ1-2 | TRBD1 | TRBV5-1 | NA | CASSYARGRLTGYTF | TGCGCCAGCAGCTATGCCAGGGGGCGCTTAACGGGCTACACCTTC
TRBJ1-5 | NA | TRBV19 | NA | CASSISRGEGRNLPQHF | TGTGCCAGTAGTATAAGCAGGGGTGAGGGCCGGAATCTGCCCCAGCATTTT
TRBJ2-1 | TRBD2 | TRBV18 | NA | CASSPASGSVGNEQFF | TGTGCCAGCTCACCGGCTAGCGGGAGCGTCGGAAATGAGCAGTTCTTC
TRBJ2-1 | NA | TRBV7-2 | NA | CASSPSANEQFF | TGTGCCAGCAGCCCCTCTGCGAATGAGCAGTTCTTC
TRBJ2-3 | TRBD2 | TRBV4-3 | once | CASSQGGTSGSRIDTQYF | TGCGCCAGCAGCCAAGGAGGGACTAGCGGGAGTCGTATAGATACGCAGTATTTT
TRBJ1-1 | NA | TRBV11-2 | NA | CASSSDFETEAFF | TGTGCCAGCAGCTCGGATTTTGAAACTGAAGCTTTCTTT
TRBJ2-1 | TRBD2 | TRBV4-2 | NA | CASRESLAGGPSDEQFF | TGTGCCAGCAGAGAGTCCCTAGCGGGAGGGCCATCGGATGAGCAGTTCTTC
TRBJ2-3 | NA | TRBV2 | once | CASSLTVTSTDTQYF | TGTGCCAGCAGTTTGACAGTTACTAGCACAGATACGCAGTATTTT